This TCR beta chain was identified during a study of human T cells and chemical hapten exposure. About the research overall: Sensitization applied 2% DPC to approximately 2 cm by approximately 2 cm of upper inner arm skin. Patients having alopecia areata, totalis or universalis were mostly female.

Time point reported: patch test 1, 2 weeks after DPC sensitization. Sample treatment: therapeutic diphenylcyclopropenone sensitization with weekly scalp DPC. In TCRdb, the RACE reads were re-called with MiXCR into one record per CDR3 protein. The sample comprises 180,000 or so distinct CDR3 sequences, about 14% of which are singletons, and 1.5% to 2% rests with the top ten. The CDR3 totals 13 residues. The V gene's germline CDR1 is DFQATT and CDR2 SNEGSKA (reference sequence). The V end lost 3 bases, the J end lost 7 bases, and 13 bases lay between the germline ends. V gene TRBV20-1 combines with J gene TRBJ2-1; TRBD2 might be the D (6 bases). The clonotype comes from a woman in her 30s with alopecia areata. Some clones in this sample may be carry-over from other donors' samples. Sample: whole blood, taken in connection with sensitization to the hapten diphenylcyclopropenone (DPC). CDR3 residues: CSASVLAWNEQFF. DNA of the CDR3: TGCAGTGCTAGCGTTCTAGCGTGGAATGAGCAGTTCTTC.